These T cell receptor beta chains were read from a single sample in a study of blood T cell repertoires in COVID-19. Data came from immunoSEQ multiplex PCR; TCRdb stores just in-frame clones and leaves some out. The table shows more than 200,000 clones, with over 75% occurring only once. The sequenced sample consisted of PBMCs or T cells enriched from blood (not recorded which). These receptors all stem from a man aged 25-45 years with acute COVID-19. Both conserved end residues are part of each CDR3. A D gene is named only where the DNA matches it firmly. Size values are once, few and many counts, or a class for expanded clones, and some rows have none.

15	.	TRBV30	TRBJ2-5	TRBD1	TGTGCCTGGAGTCGGGCGACAGGGGTTGGAGAGACCCAGTACTTC	CAWSRATGVGETQYF
16	.	TRBV6-5	TRBJ1-1	TRBD1	TGTGCCAGCAGTTACCTGGGACAGGGGGCGGGCACTGAAGCTTTCTTT	CASSYLGQGAGTEAFF
13	few	TRBV19	TRBJ1-2	.	TGTGCCACCCTTCCTTCCGCGGCTTATGGCTACACCTTC	CATLPSAAYGYTF
14	.	TRBV9	TRBJ2-5	.	TGTGCCAGCAGCGTAGGTCCTAGTTGGGAGACCCAGTACTTC	CASSVGPSWETQYF
16	.	TRBV10-1	TRBJ2-5	.	TGCGCCAGCAGTGAGTCTCTCGGGGGTGGACAAGAGACCCAGTACTTC	CASSESLGGGQETQYF
16	once	TRBV5-1	TRBJ1-2	.	TGCGCCAGCAGCTTGAGTGAAGGGACAAAGCTATACGGCTACACCTTC	CASSLSEGTKLYGYTF
14	once	TRBV19	TRBJ1-1	TRBD1	TGTGCCAGTAGTCACCCGGGACAGGGGGCTGAAGCTTTCTTT	CASSHPGQGAEAFF
12	.	TRBV5-1	TRBJ2-5	.	TGCGCCAGCAGCTTAGGGGCCGAGACCCAGTACTTC	CASSLGAETQYF
13	.	TRBV12-3/TRBV12-4	TRBJ1-4	.	TGTGCCAGCAGTTTAGGGCAGGCCGAAAAACTGTTTTTT	CASSLGQAEKLFF
13	.	TRBV18	TRBJ1-2	.	TGTGCCAGCTCACCGACAGGTCCCTATGGCTACACCTTC	CASSPTGPYGYTF
14	.	TRBV7-2	TRBJ2-1	.	TGTGCCAGCAGCTTAGTTGGCACCTTCAATGAGCAGTTCTTC	CASSLVGTFNEQFF
15	.	TRBV18	TRBJ1-1	TRBD1	TGTGCCAGCTCACCACCGGAACTTGGGACAGTTGAAGCTTTCTTT	CASSPPELGTVEAFF
14	.	TRBV5-5	TRBJ2-1	TRBD2	TGTGCCAGCAGCTTCCTAGCGGGGGGATACGAGCAGTTCTTC	CASSFLAGGYEQFF
14	.	TRBV7-2	TRBJ2-1	.	TGTGCCAGCAGCTTGGTATCAACGGGCAATGAGCAGTTCTTC	CASSLVSTGNEQFF
15	.	TRBV7-7	TRBJ2-7	.	TGTGCCAGCAGCTTAGCTCCGGGGTCGGGCTACGAGCAGTACTTC	CASSLAPGSGYEQYF
13	.	TRBV5-1	TRBJ2-1	.	TGCGCCAGCAGCTTGTGGGACAACAGTGAGCAGTTCTTC	CASSLWDNSEQFF
14	.	TRBV9	TRBJ1-2	.	TGTGCCAGCAGCGTAGGAGGCCCCGCGCTAGGCTACACCTTC	CASSVGGPALGYTF
14	.	TRBV6-1	TRBJ1-2	.	TGTGCCAGCAGTGAGGCCGGAAGACTAGTTGGCTACACCTTC	CASSEAGRLVGYTF
16	.	TRBV5-1	TRBJ2-2	TRBD2	TGCGCCAGCAGCCTAGCGGGGGGTCCCAACACCGGGGAGCTGTTTTTT	CASSLAGGPNTGELFF
15	few	TRBV6-1	TRBJ1-2	.	TGTGCCAGCAGTGAACCCCCGCAGGCCAGCTATGGCTACACCTTC	CASSEPPQASYGYTF
13	.	TRBV30	TRBJ1-4	.	TGTGCCTGGAGTGGTAGTGAAAATGAAAAACTGTTTTTT	CAWSGSENEKLFF
16	.	TRBV3-1/TRBV3-2	TRBJ1-6	TRBD1	TGTGCCAGCAGCCAAGTAGGAACAGGGGGGAATTCACCCCTCCACTTT	CASSQVGTGGNSPLHF
13	.	TRBV27	TRBJ1-6	TRBD1	TGTGCCAGCAGTCCCGACAGGGTTTCACCCCTCCACTTT	CASSPDRVSPLHF
18	.	TRBV10-1	TRBJ1-4	TRBD1	TGCGCCAGCAGTAATCACTTGGGACAGGGTACTTTTTGGGAAAAACTGTTTTTT	CASSNHLGQGTFWEKLFF
12	.	TRBV10-1	TRBJ1-1	TRBD1	TGCGCCAGCAGTGAGTCCAGGGGGGCAGCTTTCTTT	CASSESRGAAFF
20	few	TRBV6-1	TRBJ2-6	.	TGTGCCAGCAGTGAAGCGGCGCCGGGGGGCGTAGGGTCTGGGGCCAACGTCCTGACTTTC	CASSEAAPGGVGSGANVLTF
12	.	TRBV7-9	TRBJ2-7	TRBD1	TGTGCCAGCGGGGACAGTTCGGGGGAGCAGTACTTC	CASGDSSGEQYF
14	.	TRBV15	TRBJ1-6	.	TGTGCCACCAGCAGAGTGGCTGGTAATTCACCCCTCCACTTT	CATSRVAGNSPLHF
13	.	TRBV2	TRBJ1-6	.	TGTGCCAGCAAGGACTCTTTTGGGTCACCCCTCCACTTT	CASKDSFGSPLHF
16	.	TRBV4-1	TRBJ2-5	TRBD1	TGCGCCAGCAGCCCCCAGACAGGGGGCGCATGGGAGACCCAGTACTTC	CASSPQTGGAWETQYF
16	.	TRBV3-1/TRBV3-2	TRBJ1-2	TRBD1	TGTGCCAGCAGCCGGACAGGCGTAGTGGCAGGGGATGGCTACACCTTC	CASSRTGVVAGDGYTF
15	.	TRBV5-6	TRBJ2-1	.	TGTGCCAGCAGCTTGACAGGGAAAGGGGACAATGAGCAGTTCTTC	CASSLTGKGDNEQFF
14	.	TRBV19	TRBJ2-1	TRBD2	TGTGCCAGTAGTGTAGCGGGGGGGCCAAATGAGCAGTTCTTC	CASSVAGGPNEQFF
14	.	TRBV3-1/TRBV3-2	TRBJ1-1	.	TGTGCCAGCAGCCAAGACCAGGGGAACACTGAAGCTTTCTTT	CASSQDQGNTEAFF
17	.	TRBV11-2	TRBJ1-6	TRBD1	TGTGCCAGCAGCTCCCCGGACAGGGACTCCTATAATTCACCCCTCCACTTT	CASSSPDRDSYNSPLHF